The T cell receptor (beta chain) described here comes from a study of blood T cells in healthy people across ages. General study points: TCR beta diversity, measured per million T cells, fell in a roughly linear way with age. A strong correlation was seen between TCR beta diversity and naive T cell percentage.

Germline loops: CDR1 SQVTM, CDR2 ANQGSEA. Trimming at V came to 2 bases and at J to 2 bases, leaving 9 bases not matched to a gene. The CDR3 contains 15 residues. This clonotype was counted a few times. Its antigen is currently unknown. Alongside a J-beta primer mix, a sample-barcoded 5' primer served in a second PCR lasting 7 to 11 cycles. Every sample returned 2.5 million or more CDR3-containing paired-end reads. TCRdb re-called the 5' RACE reads through MiXCR, storing one row per CDR3 protein. The table includes more than 1,400,000 distinct CDR3 sequences, 42% detected once. Total RNA, at least 6 micrograms per sample, was extracted from PBMCs.

J is TRBJ2-7 and V is TRBV29-1, with 7 bases aligning to TRBD2. Source material: blood. The TCR sequence derives from a woman aged 18-29 years in good health. This CDR3 is CSVERGREFPYEQYF. The CDR3 DNA reads as TGCAGCGTTGAACGCGGGCGGGAGTTCCCCTACGAGCAGTACTTC.